This TCR beta chain was sequenced for a study of monozygotic twins with cystic fibrosis. Study as a whole: Approximately 2.8 micrograms of fragmented DNA underwent around 16 PCR cycles for library preparation. Study-wide points: The repertoire was suggested to be naive-dominated, clonality median approximately 0.0098. V usage most resembled the co-twin in 13 of 16 pairs.

Germline V gene data show CDR1 as SGHTA and CDR2 as FQGTGA. J lost 4 bases, V lost 0 bases, and 4 bases had no gene match. This CDR3 comprises 16 residues. Data came from immunoSEQ multiplex PCR; TCRdb stores just in-frame clones and leaves some out. The sample records around 25,000 clones, about 96% being singletons. For this clone: Its specificity is not known.

The chain joins TRBV7-3 to TRBJ2-1; 9 bases line up with TRBD1. Source material: blood. The sequence was obtained from a girl aged 2 to 9 with cystic fibrosis. The CDR3 spells CASSLTGQGTYNEQFF. The CDR3 DNA reads as TGTGCCAGCAGCTTAACTGGACAGGGGACTTACAATGAGCAGTTCTTC.